A selection of T cell receptor beta chains follows, all from one sample in a study of radiation and T cells in renal cell carcinoma. Repertoires were generated with immunoSEQ multiplex PCR, while TCRdb's copy carries only in-frame clones and drops some. Here the sample spans fewer than 15,000 clones, less than 75% being singletons. Sequencing used tumor tissue, obtained from a patient whose treatment was nephrectomy without radiotherapy. The receptor source for this set is a woman aged 80 or older with renal cell carcinoma. CDR3s include the opening cysteine and the closing phenylalanine or tryptophan.

J: TRBJ2-3; V: TRBV19; CDR3: CASSIIAGTTDTQYF
J: TRBJ1-2; V: TRBV7-2; CDR3: CASSLAGGHVNYGYTF
J: TRBJ2-7; V: TRBV19; CDR3: CASSPGTRRNEQYF
J: TRBJ1-6; V: TRBV5-4; CDR3: CASSLDQGPVTSPLHF
J: TRBJ1-1; V: TRBV7-2; CDR3: CASSYPGQGRAFF
J: TRBJ2-3; V: TRBV7-2; CDR3: CASSSGLAGAQYF
J: TRBJ1-4; V: TRBV9; CDR3: CASSATGGSGNEKLFF
J: TRBJ2-7; V: TRBV2; CDR3: CASISGGSYEQYF
J: TRBJ1-2; V: TRBV10-2; CDR3: CAILDRDAYGYTF
J: TRBJ2-5; V: TRBV14; CDR3: CASSQELGLQETQYF
J: TRBJ2-2; V: TRBV6-5; CDR3: CASSGPLLNTGELFF